The sequence of this T cell receptor beta chain was determined in a study of blood T cells in healthy people across ages. Total RNA extraction produced at least 5 micrograms (per sample) for the study. The CDR3 consists of 14 residues. CDR1 SGHTA and CDR2 FQGNSA come from the germline V gene. Trimming pared 5 bases from V and 4 bases from J, leaving 14 bases between. For this clonotype: The antigen remains unidentified.

Study-wide results and caveats: Diversity figures derived from one million T cells were judged to underestimate the true value.

A sample-barcoded 5' primer and a J-beta primer mix were used in a second PCR of roughly 7 to 11 cycles. CDR3-containing paired-end reads numbering at least 2.5 million came from each sample. TCRdb reprocessed the 5' RACE reads via MiXCR and lists one record per CDR3 protein. Of approximately 850,000 distinct CDR3 sequences listed, more than 40% are singletons. This rearrangement joins TRBV7-2 to TRBJ2-5, with D uncertain. The source material was blood. This clonotype was obtained from a man aged 55 to 70 in good health. CDR3 amino acids: CASSPFSSTETQYF. CDR3 bases: TGTGCCAGCAGCCCATTCAGCTCTACAGAGACCCAGTACTTC.